One TCR beta chain is described in this entry. The data were taken from a study of blood T cell repertoires in COVID-19. Study background: T cells, B-cell-depleted T cells, or PBMCs supplied cDNA or gDNA.

Recovered participants had two consecutive negative NP/OP PCR tests, healthcare professional clearance, or symptom resolution. The repertoire was sequenced with immunoSEQ multiplex PCR; TCRdb's copy has only in-frame clones and lacks some. The sample lists around 470,000 clones, 90% occurring once. Sequencing was performed on PBMCs or T cells enriched from blood (not recorded which). The clonotype originates from a man between 18 and 35 years old who had recovered from COVID-19.

In nucleotides, the CDR3 is TGTGCCAGCAGTCCCCTTTTCCAAGAGACCCAGTACTTC. Translating gives CASSPLFQETQYF. This chain uses TRBV27 with TRBJ2-5; D ambiguous. This CDR3 has 13 amino acids. V was clipped by 5 bases and J by 1 base, with 8 bases between them. CDR1 MNHEY and CDR2 SMNVEV come from the germline V gene (reference sequence).